A single sample gave rise to the 17 T cell receptor beta chains below, sequenced in a study of CD8+CD57+ T cells in acquired aplastic anemia. Using genomic DNA as the template, TCR beta VDJ and CDR3 profiling was carried out. MiXCR, run by TCRdb on the reads, gives a single entry per CDR3 protein. The table lists fewer than 200,000 distinct CDR3 sequences, about 64% of them singletons. Input material: sorted CD4+, CD8+, or CD8+CD57+ T cells (not recorded which) from PBMCs. The receptor source for this set is a human donor in good health.

This clonotype was observed many times. The chain couples TRBV19 to TRBJ1-5, with 8 bases that match TRBD1. Germline assignment: CDR1 LNHDA and CDR2 SQIVND (reference sequence). There are 14 residues in the CDR3. V was pared by 8 bases and J by 6 bases, with 9 bases of the junction left unmatched. This chain's CDR3 is CASSGQGGGQPQHF. The DNA for the CDR3 is TGTGCCAGTTCCGGACAGGGAGGCGGTCAGCCCCAGCATTTT.

This clonotype was seen more than once but under ten times. The rearrangement uses TRBV7-2 and TRBJ2-5; D is perhaps TRBD2 (6 bases). The CDR3 runs to 16 residues. Germline CDR1 reads SGHTA; CDR2 reads FQGNSA. V lost 5 bases and J 1 base, leaving 17 bases between the germline ends. CDR3 DNA: TGTGCCAGCAGCGAACAATCGCTTAGCGGCCAAGAGACCCAGTACTTC. Protein product: CASSEQSLSGQETQYF.

The chain combines TRBV7-2 with TRBJ2-1; 7 nucleotides match TRBD1. This CDR3 spans 14 amino acids. V shed 6 bases, J shed 8 bases, and the junction held 10 bases outside the gene matches. Germline assignment: CDR1 SGHTA and CDR2 FQGNSA. The chain's CDR3 is CASSRGQEVDEQFF. CDR3 nucleotides: TGTGCCAGCAGTCGCGGACAGGAAGTCGATGAGCAGTTCTTC. Using reference TRBV7-2 and TRBJ2-1 for the parts outside the CDR3, the full variable domain is GAGVSQSPSNKVTEKGKDVELRCDPISGHTALYWYRQSLGQGLEFLIYFQGNSAPDKSGLPSDRFSAERTGGSVSTLTIQRTQQEDSAVYLCASSRGQEVDEQFFGPGTRLTVL.

This chain joins TRBV2 and TRBJ1-1; unclear D gene. With 6 bases removed from V and 0 bases from J, the gap between germline ends came to 8 bases. This CDR3 is built from 13 residues. In germline, CDR1 is SNHLY, CDR2 FYNNEI. The CDR3 loop is CASSDGMNTEAFF. Written as DNA, the CDR3 is TGTGCCAGCAGCGATGGGATGAACACTGAAGCTTTCTTT. Based on the CDR3 plus reference TRBV2 and TRBJ1-1, the full variable domain is EPEVTQTPSHQVTQMGQEVILRCVPISNHLYFYWYRQILGQKVEFLVSFYNNEISEKSEIFDDQFSVERPDGSNFTLKIRSTKLEDSAMYFCASSDGMNTEAFFGQGTRLTVV.

In the case of this clonotype: Relative to the germline gene, one junction end is altered; a read error may explain this. The chain uses TRBV10-2 and TRBJ2-1; 7 nucleotides match TRBD2. There are 15 residues in the CDR3. The V gene's germline CDR1 is WSHSY and CDR2 SAAADI. The CDR3 loop reads CASSSGRRAGDGQFF. As DNA, the CDR3 is TGTGCCAGCAGCTCAGGACGGAGGGCGGGGGATGGGCAGTTCTTC.

The chain combines TRBV12-3 or TRBV12-4 with TRBJ2-1; tentatively, D is TRBD1 (6 bases). The CDR3 runs to 13 residues. V was pared by 5 bases and J by 6 bases, with 11 bases between. Written as DNA, the CDR3 is TGTGCCAGCAGTGTGCAGGGGATCAATGAGCAGTTCTTC. Encoded protein: CASSVQGINEQFF.

The V and J genes are TRBV12-3 or TRBV12-4 and TRBJ1-2, with D tentatively TRBD1 (5 bases). V dropped 4 bases and J dropped 4 bases, with 22 bases sitting between them. This CDR3 has 17 amino acids. CDR3 sequence (DNA): TGTGCCAGCAGTTCCGTCTTTACAGGACTCGACAGCTATGGCTACACCTTC. Encoded protein: CASSSVFTGLDSYGYTF.

This clonotype came up many times. The chain couples TRBV9 to TRBJ1-2; 10 nucleotides line up with TRBD1. Germline CDR1 and CDR2: SGDLS and YYNGEE. CDR3 size: 15 residues. Germline trimming cut 4 bases from V and 2 bases from J; bases unmatched to any gene: 5. The CDR3 reads CASSPGTGENYGYTF. CDR3 nucleotides: TGTGCCAGCAGCCCCGGGACAGGGGAAAACTATGGCTACACCTTC.

The chain uses TRBV2 and TRBJ2-5, with D maybe TRBD2 (6 bases). The germline gives CDR1 SNHLY, CDR2 FYNNEI. The CDR3 loop spans 16 amino acids. V lost 3 bases and J lost 2, with 16 bases in between. CDR3 sequence: CASSDLRLVGQETQYF. DNA of the CDR3: TGTGCCAGCAGTGATCTACGACTAGTGGGTCAAGAGACCCAGTACTTC.

The chain couples TRBV15 to TRBJ1-1, with D maybe TRBD1 (6 bases). Trimming shortened V by 1 base and J by 3 bases, and 12 bases separated the two germline ends. Germline V gives CDR1 LNHNV, CDR2 YYDKDF (reference sequence). The CDR3 loop spans 15 amino acids. The DNA for the CDR3 is TGTGCCACCAGCAGAGGTAACAGGGATGACACTGAAGCTTTCTTT. Residues: CATSRGNRDDTEAFF.

The gene calls are TRBV9 and TRBJ2-5; D is possibly TRBD1 (6 bases). The CDR3 has 14 amino acids. Germline V gives CDR1 SGDLS, CDR2 YYNGEE. Trimming took 6 bases from V and 5 from J, leaving 17 bases between them. As DNA, the CDR3 is TGTGCCAGCACCTCCACCGGGACATCGGAGACCCAGTACTTC. Translated, it gives CASTSTGTSETQYF.

This clonotype occurred many times. The chain carries TRBV29-1 and TRBJ2-1; no clear D. Trimming took off 0 bases at V and 4 bases at J, with 16 bases between the two ends. CDR3 size: 16 residues. Germline assignment: CDR1 SQVTM and CDR2 ANQGSEA. CDR3 region: CSVEDHSTVPYNEQFF. The DNA for the CDR3 is TGCAGCGTTGAAGATCATAGTACGGTACCTTACAATGAGCAGTTCTTC.

The genes are TRBV5-8 and TRBJ1-1; 9 bases agree with TRBD1. The J segment lost 3 bases and the V segment lost 0 bases, leaving 6 bases of the junction unmatched. The germline V gene encodes CDR1 SGHTS and CDR2 YDEGEE. The CDR3 extends over 16 amino acids. CDR3 DNA sequence: TGTGCCAGCAGCTTGGTCTACAGGGGGCTCGACACTGAAGCTTTCTTT. This encodes CASSLVYRGLDTEAFF. Combining the CDR3 with reference TRBV5-8 and TRBJ1-1 gives the whole variable domain EAGVTQSPTHLIKTRGQQATLRCSPISGHTSVYWYQQALGLGLQFLLWYDEGEERNRGNFPPRFSGRQFPNYSSELNVNALELEDSALYLCASSLVYRGLDTEAFFGQGTRLTVV.

The chain couples TRBV5-1 to TRBJ2-1; D not certain. In germline, CDR1 is SGHRS, CDR2 YFSETQ. The CDR3 is made up of 16 amino acids. V lost 0 bases, J lost 1 base, and 11 bases lay in between. DNA for the CDR3: TGCGCCAGCAGCTTGGCCACGACGGTGTCCTACAATGAGCAGTTCTTC. Its protein product is CASSLATTVSYNEQFF.

The chain is built from TRBV30 and TRBJ1-1; D uncertain. CDR1 is GTSNPN and CDR2 is SVGIG in the germline V gene (reference sequence). The CDR3 totals 12 residues. V dropped 1 base and J dropped 1 base, with 4 bases sitting between them. In nucleotides, the CDR3 is TGTGCCTGGAGTGAGGGGAACACTGAAGCTTTCTTT. As protein: CAWSEGNTEAFF.

This sequence joins TRBV7-8 and TRBJ2-2; tentatively, D is TRBD2 (7 bases). Germline CDR1 is SGHVS and CDR2 is FQNEAQ. This CDR3 spans 16 amino acids. Trimming took 1 base from V and 0 from J, leaving 9 bases between them. CDR3: CASSLGGGPNTGELFF. In DNA, the CDR3 is TGTGCCAGCAGCTTAGGGGGGGGCCCGAACACCGGGGAGCTGTTTTTT.

J is TRBJ2-1 and V is TRBV20-1, with 7 bases fitting TRBD2. The CDR3 has 14 residues. CDR1 DFQATT and CDR2 SNEGSKA come from the germline V gene (reference sequence). J lost 2 bases, V lost 4 bases, and 5 bases had no gene match. The DNA for the CDR3 is TGCAGTGCTAAGGGAGGGCTAGCCTACAATGAGCAGTTCTTC. As protein: CSAKGGLAYNEQFF.